Here is one T cell receptor (beta chain) with its context. The sample is drawn from a study of blood T cell repertoires in COVID-19. About the research overall: Specimens from acute and convalescent COVID-19 originated in the United States, Italy and Spain. T cells, B-cell-depleted T cells, or PBMCs provided the cDNA or gDNA that served as material.

The CDR3 runs to 15 residues. The V end lost 4 bases, the J end lost 7 bases, and 16 bases lay between the germline ends. Germline V gene sequence: CDR1 SGHNT, CDR2 YENEEA. Authors' processing steps: Reference gene primer amplification gave estimated nucleated cell counts. Profiling relied on immunoSEQ multiplex PCR, and the TCRdb table lists in-frame clones only, not all of them. The V and J calls and clone size are taken from that table; D and trimming were inferred from the DNA. The data contain roughly 240,000 clones, 86% of them singletons. The specimen sequenced was peripheral blood. The TCR comes from a woman between 55 and 75 years old who had recovered from COVID-19. The rearrangement uses TRBV11-3 and TRBJ2-2, with a possible D match to TRBD1 (5 bases). The DNA for the CDR3 is TGTGCCAGCAGCTCTATACAGGAAAGGAGCGGGGAGCTGTTTTTT. Amino acids: CASSSIQERSGELFF.